The entry below describes one T cell receptor (beta chain). As processed by the authors: By means of reference gene primer amplification, nucleated cell counts were estimated. Data came from immunoSEQ multiplex PCR; TCRdb stores just in-frame clones and leaves some out. V and J calls and clone size are given by that table; D and trimming were obtained from the DNA. The repertoire includes 270,000 or so clones, more than 85% of them detected once, and roughly 2.8% sits in the top ten. This specimen belongs to a study of blood T cell repertoires in COVID-19. As for the study in general: Acute-phase and convalescent COVID-19 samples originated in the United States, Italy and Spain.

Per germline, CDR1 SGHTA and CDR2 FQGNSA. V dropped 1 base and J dropped 7 bases, with 8 bases sitting between them. CDR3 length: 14 amino acids. The sequence was collected from a middle-aged man who had been exposed to COVID-19. Material for sequencing was PBMCs or T cells enriched from blood (not recorded which). The chain has TRBV7-2 and TRBJ1-6; D is unclear. Here the CDR3 reads CASSLEPGNSPLHF. The CDR3 region has the DNA TGTGCCAGCAGCTTAGAACCGGGGAATTCACCCCTCCACTTT.